This passage covers 17 T cell receptor beta chains from one sample sequenced in a study of blood T cell repertoires in COVID-19. Produced via immunoSEQ multiplex PCR; TCRdb's table is partial and in-frame only. The data show under 60,000 clones, about 87% seen once. The sequencing input was peripheral blood. These receptors originate from a woman aged 60 to 75 with COVID-19, enrolled during active disease.

Here the CDR3 reads CASRGLAGGYEQYF. DNA for the CDR3: TGTGCCAGCAGGGGACTAGCGGGAGGGTACGAGCAGTACTTC. The V call is TRBV27, the J call TRBJ2-7, with 16 nucleotides matching TRBD2. Losses at the gene ends were 6 bases for V and 4 bases for J; bases not matched to a gene: 0. CDR1 MNHEY and CDR2 SMNVEV come from the germline V gene (reference sequence). This CDR3 has 14 residues.

This clone has more than one count but fewer than ten. The CDR3 DNA sequence: TGTGCCAGCAGTGAACTAGCGGGAGCCGGGGCCGGGGAGCTGTTTTTT. Protein: CASSELAGAGAGELFF. The V and J genes are TRBV6-1 and TRBJ2-2, with 10 positions matching TRBD2. Germline V gene data show CDR1 as MNHNS and CDR2 as SASEGT. The CDR3 spans 16 residues. J lost 6 bases, V lost 2 bases, and 6 bases had no gene match.

The chain carries TRBV24-1 and TRBJ2-7; D gene ambiguous. The germline V and J ends were trimmed by 0 bases and 9 bases, with 11 bases remaining between them. This CDR3 has 13 residues. Germline V gene lookup returns CDR1 KGHDR and CDR2 SFDVKD. DNA of the CDR3: TGTGCCACCAGTGATTTGAGTGAGGTCAGGCAGTACTTC. It translates to CATSDLSEVRQYF.

V is TRBV3-1 (or the pseudogene TRBV3-2) and J is TRBJ2-1; 10 nucleotides line up with TRBD2. Germline V gene data show CDR1 as LGHDT and CDR2 as YNNKEL (reference sequence). V lost 3 bases to trimming and J lost 5 bases; unmatched junction nucleotides: 7. The CDR3 is 16 amino acids. The CDR3 DNA sequence: TGTGCCAGCAGCCACAAAGGACTAGCGGTAGACAATGAGCAGTTCTTC. Its protein product is CASSHKGLAVDNEQFF.

This chain uses TRBV5-1 with TRBJ2-1, with 12 bases identical to TRBD2. Germline assignment: CDR1 SGHRS and CDR2 YFSETQ. The CDR3 loop spans 15 amino acids. Losses at the gene ends were 1 base for V and 9 bases for J; bases not matched to a gene: 5. Here the CDR3 DNA reads TGCGCCAGCAGCTTGTATCTAGCGGGAGGGGGTGAGCAGTTCTTC. Translation: CASSLYLAGGGEQFF.

CDR3 protein: CASSQVEGLGANVLTF. CDR3 in DNA: TGCGCCAGCAGCCAAGTTGAGGGCTTGGGGGCCAACGTCCTGACTTTC. V usage is TRBV4-1 and J usage is TRBJ2-6; possibly TRBD2 for D (5 bases). V lost 1 base to trimming and J lost 4 bases, with 11 bases between them. The CDR3 has 16 amino acids. Looked up from germline, CDR1 is MGHRA and CDR2 is YSYEKL.

This chain uses TRBV10-3 with TRBJ2-5; 10 nucleotides line up with TRBD2. V gave up 2 bases and J gave up 0 bases; unmatched junction bases: 6. The germline V gene has CDR1 ENHRY and CDR2 SYGVKD. The CDR3 has 17 residues. CDR3: CAISEGLAGDNQETQYF. The CDR3 DNA follows: TGTGCCATCAGTGAGGGTCTAGCGGGAGATAACCAAGAGACCCAGTACTTC.

This chain joins TRBV2 and TRBJ1-5, with 8 bases aligning to TRBD1. J was trimmed by 7 bases and V by 8 bases; bases with no gene match: 10. The CDR3 length is 14 residues. CDR1 SNHLY and CDR2 FYNNEI come from the germline V gene. CDR3 DNA: TGTGCCAGCCGGGGGACAGGATCAGAACAGCCCCAGCATTTT. Protein product: CASRGTGSEQPQHF.

This clone was counted a few times. This rearrangement joins TRBV7-9 to TRBJ1-1, with a weak D call TRBD1 (6 bases). Germline CDR1 is SEHNR and CDR2 is FQNEAQ (reference sequence). The V and J ends lost 4 bases and 6 bases respectively, with 15 bases between them. The CDR3 runs to 14 residues. CDR3 DNA sequence: TGTGCCAGCAGCTCTGGACAGACAGTTGCTGAAGCTTTCTTT. It specifies CASSSGQTVAEAFF.

The genes are TRBV7-9 and TRBJ2-2; 7 bases agree with TRBD2. This CDR3 region has 14 residues. The germline gives CDR1 SEHNR, CDR2 FQNEAQ (reference sequence). Trimming removed 6 bases from V and 0 bases from J; junction bases left unmatched: 1. The CDR3 DNA sequence: TGTGCCAGCAGACTAGCGACGAACACCGGGGAGCTGTTTTTT. Translated, it gives CASRLATNTGELFF.

The chain links TRBV4-2 to TRBJ2-7; 9 nucleotides line up with TRBD2. V dropped 0 bases and J dropped 6; count of bases not matched to a gene: 9. The CDR3 has 16 amino acids. Germline-derived CDR1 and CDR2 are LGHNA and YNFKEQ. DNA of the CDR3: TGTGCCAGCAGCCAAGATCGGACTAGCGTTAGAGGCGAGCAGTACTTC. Its protein is CASSQDRTSVRGEQYF.

The chain employs TRBV11-3 and TRBJ1-6, with unresolved D. CDR1 and CDR2 from the germline V gene are SGHNT and YENEEA. The ends were cut back, 8 bases at V and 2 bases at J, with 7 bases in the middle. CDR3 length: 13 amino acids. CDR3 loop: CASGETYNSPLHF. The CDR3 nucleotides are TGTGCCAGCGGAGAAACCTATAATTCACCCCTCCACTTT.

The chain combines TRBV10-1 with TRBJ2-3, with 9 bases aligning to TRBD2. Trimming at V came to 6 bases and at J to 3 bases, leaving 4 bases not matched to a gene. The germline V gene has CDR1 WNHNN and CDR2 SYGVQD (reference sequence). The CDR3 has 14 residues. The CDR3 sequence: CASSRLAETDTQYF. The CDR3, as DNA: TGCGCCAGCAGCCGACTAGCGGAGACAGATACGCAGTATTTT.

This sequence joins TRBV2 and TRBJ2-7; 13 bases fit TRBD2. The CDR3 covers 18 residues. Germline trimming cut 7 bases from V and 3 bases from J; bases unmatched to any gene: 15. Germline CDR1 and CDR2: SNHLY and FYNNEI. The CDR3 DNA reads TGTGCCAGCATTGGGCAGCCGGGACTAGCGGGGCCCCACTACGAGCAGTACTTC. Amino acid sequence: CASIGQPGLAGPHYEQYF.

The rearrangement joins TRBV9 to TRBJ2-3; TRBD1 aligns across 8 bases. The CDR3 sequence is 18 residues long. Germline V CDR1 and CDR2: SGDLS, YYNGEE. V was pared by 0 bases and J by 7 bases, with 16 bases of the junction left unmatched. The CDR3 region has the DNA TGTGCCAGCAGCGTAGGACTGCGGGGTCAGGGGGCATTACATACGCAGTATTTT. This translates into CASSVGLRGQGALHTQYF.

The chain joins TRBV5-1 to TRBJ2-7, with 15 bases aligning to TRBD2. CDR1 and CDR2 (germline): SGHRS, YFSETQ. V lost 0 bases, J lost 3 bases, and 7 bases stayed unmatched. The CDR3 consists of 18 residues. The CDR3 here is CASSLDPGLAGGSYEQYF. The CDR3 coding sequence is TGCGCCAGCAGCTTGGATCCGGGACTAGCGGGAGGAAGCTACGAGCAGTACTTC.

The V call is TRBV5-4, the J call TRBJ2-7; 10 bases map to TRBD1. Germline CDR1 SGHNT, CDR2 YYREEE (reference sequence). CDR3 size: 15 residues. Trimming at V came to 4 bases and at J to 3 bases, leaving 7 bases not matched to a gene. The CDR3 reads CASSNRDRGNYEQYF. The CDR3, as DNA: TGTGCCAGCAGCAACCGGGACAGGGGTAACTACGAGCAGTACTTC. Looking up the rest from reference TRBV5-4 and TRBJ2-7 gives the full variable domain: ETGVTQSPTHLIKTRGQQVTLRCSSQSGHNTVSWYQQALGQGPQFIFQYYREEENGRGNFPPRFSGLQFPNYSSELNVNALELDDSALYLCASSNRDRGNYEQYFGPGTRLTVT.